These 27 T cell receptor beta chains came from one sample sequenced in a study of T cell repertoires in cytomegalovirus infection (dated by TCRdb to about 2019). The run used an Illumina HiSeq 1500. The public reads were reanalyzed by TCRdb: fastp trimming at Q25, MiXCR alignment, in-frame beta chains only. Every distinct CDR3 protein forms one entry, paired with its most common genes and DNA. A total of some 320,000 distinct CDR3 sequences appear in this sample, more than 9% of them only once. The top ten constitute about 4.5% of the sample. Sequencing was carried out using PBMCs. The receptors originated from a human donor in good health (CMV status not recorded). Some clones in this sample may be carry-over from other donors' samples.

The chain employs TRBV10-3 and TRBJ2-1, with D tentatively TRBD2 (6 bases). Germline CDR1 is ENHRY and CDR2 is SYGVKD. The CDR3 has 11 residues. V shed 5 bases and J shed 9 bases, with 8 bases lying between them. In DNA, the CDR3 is TGTGCCATCAGTTCTAGCGTTGAGCAGTTCTTC. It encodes CAISSSVEQFF.

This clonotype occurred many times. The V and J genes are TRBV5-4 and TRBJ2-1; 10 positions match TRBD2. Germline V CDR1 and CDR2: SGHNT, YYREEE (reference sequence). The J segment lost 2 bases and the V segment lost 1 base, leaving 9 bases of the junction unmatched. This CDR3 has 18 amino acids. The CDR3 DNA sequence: TGTGCCAGCAGCTTGTATTACGGTGGACTAGCGGCCTACAATGAGCAGTTCTTC. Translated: CASSLYYGGLAAYNEQFF.

The CDR3 spells CLPGAWGYGYTF. As DNA, the CDR3 is TGCCTTCCCGGCGCATGGGGCTATGGCTACACCTTC. The J gene is TRBJ1-2, the V gene TRBV20-1; D is uncertain. CDR1 is DFQATT and CDR2 is SNEGSKA in the germline V gene (reference sequence). The CDR3 has 12 residues.

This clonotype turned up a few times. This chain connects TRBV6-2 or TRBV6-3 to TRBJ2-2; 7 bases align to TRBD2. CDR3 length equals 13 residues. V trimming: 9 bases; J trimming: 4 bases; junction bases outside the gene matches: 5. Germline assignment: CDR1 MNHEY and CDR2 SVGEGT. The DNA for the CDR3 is TGTGCCAGTAGGGGAGGGAGCACCGGGGAGCTGTTTTTT. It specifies CASRGGSTGELFF.

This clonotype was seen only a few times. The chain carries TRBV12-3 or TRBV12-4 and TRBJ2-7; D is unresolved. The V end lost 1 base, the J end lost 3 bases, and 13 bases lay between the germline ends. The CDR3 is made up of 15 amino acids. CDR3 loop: CASSLVPGSLYEQYF. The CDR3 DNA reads TGTGCCAGCAGTTTAGTCCCTGGCTCTCTCTACGAGCAGTACTTC.

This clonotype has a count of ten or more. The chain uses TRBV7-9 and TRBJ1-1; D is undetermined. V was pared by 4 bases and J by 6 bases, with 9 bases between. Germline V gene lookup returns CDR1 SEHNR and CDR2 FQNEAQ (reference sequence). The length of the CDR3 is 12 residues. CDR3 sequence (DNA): TGTGCCAGCAGCTCATGGGTCCCTGAAGCTTTCTTT. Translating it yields CASSSWVPEAFF.

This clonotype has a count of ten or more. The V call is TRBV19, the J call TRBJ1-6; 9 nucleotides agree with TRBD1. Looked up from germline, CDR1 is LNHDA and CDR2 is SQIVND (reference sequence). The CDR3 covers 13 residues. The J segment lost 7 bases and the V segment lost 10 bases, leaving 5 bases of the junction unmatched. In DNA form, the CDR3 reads TGTGCCATTGGGGACAGGGTGAATTCACCCCTCCACTTT. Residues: CAIGDRVNSPLHF.

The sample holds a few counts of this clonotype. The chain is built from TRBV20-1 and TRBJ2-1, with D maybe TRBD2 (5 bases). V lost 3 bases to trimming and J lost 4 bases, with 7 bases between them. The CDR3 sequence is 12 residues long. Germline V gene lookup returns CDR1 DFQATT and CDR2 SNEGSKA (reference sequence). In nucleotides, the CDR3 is TGCAGTGCTAGTGACTATTACAATGAGCAGTTCTTC. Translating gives CSASDYYNEQFF.

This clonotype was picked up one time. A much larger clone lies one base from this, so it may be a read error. The CDR3 DNA sequence: TGTGCCAGTACTGACAGAATGGACACTGAAGCTTTCTTT. It is translated as CASTDRMDTEAFF. V gene TRBV19 combines with J gene TRBJ1-1; the D gene is possibly TRBD1 (5 bases). The CDR3 has 13 residues. Germline values: CDR1 LNHDA, CDR2 SQIVND (reference sequence). The V end was cut by 7 bases, the J end by 3 bases, with 12 bases between.

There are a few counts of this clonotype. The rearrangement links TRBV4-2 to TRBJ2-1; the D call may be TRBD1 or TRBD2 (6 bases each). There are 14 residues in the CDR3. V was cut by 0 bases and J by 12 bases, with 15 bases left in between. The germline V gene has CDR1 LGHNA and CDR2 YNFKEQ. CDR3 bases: TGTGCCAGCAGCCAAGATCACTCCGGGGGCCTGCAGTTCTTC. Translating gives CASSQDHSGGLQFF.

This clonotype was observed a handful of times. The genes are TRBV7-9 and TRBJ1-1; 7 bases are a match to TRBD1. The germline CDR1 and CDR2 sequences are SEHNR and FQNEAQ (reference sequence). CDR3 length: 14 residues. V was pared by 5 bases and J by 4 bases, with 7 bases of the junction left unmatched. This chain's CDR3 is CASSPTTGSTEAFF. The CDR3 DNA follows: TGTGCCAGCAGCCCAACGACAGGGTCCACTGAAGCTTTCTTT. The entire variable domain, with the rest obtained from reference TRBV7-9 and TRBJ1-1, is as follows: DTGVSQNPRHKITKRGQNVTFRCDPISEHNRLYWYRQTLGQGPEFLTYFQNEAQLEKSRLLSDRFSAERPKGSFSTLEIQRTEQGDSAMYLCASSPTTGSTEAFFGQGTRLTVV.

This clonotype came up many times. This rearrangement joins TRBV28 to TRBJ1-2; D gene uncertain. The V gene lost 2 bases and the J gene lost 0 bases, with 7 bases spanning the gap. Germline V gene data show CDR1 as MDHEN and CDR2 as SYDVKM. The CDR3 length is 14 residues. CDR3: CASSLRETNYGYTF. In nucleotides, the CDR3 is TGTGCCAGCAGTTTAAGGGAGACTAACTATGGCTACACCTTC.

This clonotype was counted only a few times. The CDR3 nucleotides read TGTGCCAGCAGTTTAGGAGGGGGCAACACCGGGGAGCTGTTTTTT. It encodes CASSLGGGNTGELFF. The J gene is TRBJ2-2, the V gene TRBV12-3 or TRBV12-4, with TRBD1 identical over 7 bases. V dropped 1 base and J dropped 2; count of bases not matched to a gene: 1. The CDR3 runs to 15 residues.

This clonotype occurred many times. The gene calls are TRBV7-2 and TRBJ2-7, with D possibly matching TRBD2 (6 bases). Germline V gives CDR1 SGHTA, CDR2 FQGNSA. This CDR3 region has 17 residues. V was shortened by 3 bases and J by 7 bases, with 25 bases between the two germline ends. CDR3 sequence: CASSLDYWDRGVGEQYF. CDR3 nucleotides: TGTGCCAGCAGCTTGGACTACTGGGACCGAGGGGTGGGGGAGCAGTACTTC. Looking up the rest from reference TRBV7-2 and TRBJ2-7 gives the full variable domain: GAGVSQSPSNKVTEKGKDVELRCDPISGHTALYWYRQSLGQGLEFLIYFQGNSAPDKSGLPSDRFSAERTGGSVSTLTIQRTQQEDSAVYLCASSLDYWDRGVGEQYFGPGTRLTVT.

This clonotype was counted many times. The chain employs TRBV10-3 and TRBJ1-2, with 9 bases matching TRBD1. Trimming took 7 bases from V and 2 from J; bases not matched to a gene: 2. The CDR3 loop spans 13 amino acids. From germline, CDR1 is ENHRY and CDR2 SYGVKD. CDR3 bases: TGTGCCATCACCGGGACAGGGAACTATGGCTACACCTTC. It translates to CAITGTGNYGYTF.

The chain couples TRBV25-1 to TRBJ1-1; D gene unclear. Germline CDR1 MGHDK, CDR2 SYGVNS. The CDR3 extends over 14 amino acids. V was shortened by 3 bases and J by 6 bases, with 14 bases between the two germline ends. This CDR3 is CASSDPPETPEAFF. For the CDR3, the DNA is TGTGCCAGCAGTGATCCTCCGGAAACCCCTGAAGCTTTCTTT.

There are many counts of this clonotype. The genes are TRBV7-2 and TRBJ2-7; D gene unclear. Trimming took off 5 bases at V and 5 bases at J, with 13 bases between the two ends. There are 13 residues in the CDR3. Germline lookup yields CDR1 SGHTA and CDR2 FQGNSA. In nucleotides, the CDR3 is TGTGCCAGCAGCCCCAGAGGTCTCCACGAGCAGTACTTC. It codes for CASSPRGLHEQYF.

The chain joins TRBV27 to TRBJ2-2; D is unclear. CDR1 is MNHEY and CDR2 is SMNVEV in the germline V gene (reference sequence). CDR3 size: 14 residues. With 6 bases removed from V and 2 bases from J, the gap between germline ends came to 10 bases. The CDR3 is CASSLPDNTGELFF. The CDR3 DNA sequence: TGTGCCAGCAGCCTTCCGGATAACACCGGGGAGCTGTTTTTT.

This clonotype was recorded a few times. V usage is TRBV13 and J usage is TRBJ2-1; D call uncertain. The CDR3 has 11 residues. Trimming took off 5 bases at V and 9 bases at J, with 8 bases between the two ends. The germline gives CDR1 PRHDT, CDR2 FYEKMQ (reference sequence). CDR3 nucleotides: TGTGCCAGCAGCCCTTTAGTTGAGCAGTTCTTC. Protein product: CASSPLVEQFF.

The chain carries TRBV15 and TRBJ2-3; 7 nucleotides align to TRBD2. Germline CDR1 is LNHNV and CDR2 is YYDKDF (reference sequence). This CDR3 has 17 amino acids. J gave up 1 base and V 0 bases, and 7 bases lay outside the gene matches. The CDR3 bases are TGTGCCACCAGCAGAGATTTGGCGGGGAGGGGCACAGATACGCAGTATTTT. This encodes CATSRDLAGRGTDTQYF.

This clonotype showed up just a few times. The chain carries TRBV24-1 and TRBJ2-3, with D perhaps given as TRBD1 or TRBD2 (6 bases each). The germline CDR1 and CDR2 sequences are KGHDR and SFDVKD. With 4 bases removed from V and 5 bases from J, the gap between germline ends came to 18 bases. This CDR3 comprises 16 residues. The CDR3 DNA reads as TGTGCCACCAGTGACCCCGGAGGGGGATCGAGAGATACGCAGTATTTT. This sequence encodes CATSDPGGGSRDTQYF.

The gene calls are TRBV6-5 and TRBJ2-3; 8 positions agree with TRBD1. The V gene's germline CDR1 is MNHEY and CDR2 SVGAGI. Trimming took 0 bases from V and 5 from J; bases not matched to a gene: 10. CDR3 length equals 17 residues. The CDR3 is CASSYSMLTGVGDTQYF. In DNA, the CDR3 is TGTGCCAGCAGTTACTCGATGTTGACAGGGGTGGGAGATACGCAGTATTTT.

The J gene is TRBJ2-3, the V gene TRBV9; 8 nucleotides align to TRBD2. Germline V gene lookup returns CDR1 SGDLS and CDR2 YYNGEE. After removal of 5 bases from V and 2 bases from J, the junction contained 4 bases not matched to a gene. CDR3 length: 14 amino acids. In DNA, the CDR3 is TGTGCCAGCAGTCAGCGGGGGACCACAGATACGCAGTATTTT. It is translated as CASSQRGTTDTQYF.

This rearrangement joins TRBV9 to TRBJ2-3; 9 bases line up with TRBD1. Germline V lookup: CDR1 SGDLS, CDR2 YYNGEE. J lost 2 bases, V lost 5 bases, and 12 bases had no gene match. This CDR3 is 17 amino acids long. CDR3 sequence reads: CASSSSGTGGNTDTQYF. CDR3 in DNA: TGTGCCAGCAGTTCTTCAGGAACAGGGGGCAACACAGATACGCAGTATTTT.

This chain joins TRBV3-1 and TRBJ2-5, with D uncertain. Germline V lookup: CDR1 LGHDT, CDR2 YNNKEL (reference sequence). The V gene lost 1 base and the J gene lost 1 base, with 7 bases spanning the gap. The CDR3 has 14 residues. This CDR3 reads CASSQAGPQETQYF. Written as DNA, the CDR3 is TGTGCCAGCAGCCAAGCGGGCCCCCAAGAGACCCAGTACTTC.

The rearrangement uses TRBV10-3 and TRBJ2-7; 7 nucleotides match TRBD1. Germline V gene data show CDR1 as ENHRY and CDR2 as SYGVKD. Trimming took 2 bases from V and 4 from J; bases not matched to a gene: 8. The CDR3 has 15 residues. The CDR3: CAISEPGQAEYEQYF. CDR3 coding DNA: TGTGCCATCAGTGAGCCCGGACAGGCAGAATACGAGCAGTACTTC.

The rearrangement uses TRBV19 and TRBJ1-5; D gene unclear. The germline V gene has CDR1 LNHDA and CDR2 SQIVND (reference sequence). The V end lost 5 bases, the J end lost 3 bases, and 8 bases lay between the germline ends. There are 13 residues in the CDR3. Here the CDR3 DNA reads TGTGCCAGTAGTGTTAACTACAATCAGCCCCAGCATTTT. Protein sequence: CASSVNYNQPQHF. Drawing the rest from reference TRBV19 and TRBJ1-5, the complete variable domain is DGGITQSPKYLFRKEGQNVTLSCEQNLNHDAMYWYRQDPGQGLRLIYYSQIVNDFQKGDIAEGYSVSREKKESFPLTVTSAQKNPTAFYLCASSVNYNQPQHFGDGTRLSIL.